The rows below give T cell receptor beta chains drawn from one sample of a study of blood T cell repertoires in COVID-19. TCRdb's table, derived via immunoSEQ multiplex PCR, lists solely in-frame clones and lacks some. This sample carries over 250,000 clones, around nine tenths of them seen once, and the ten largest clones take about an eighth. The source material was peripheral blood. Source of these receptors: a woman in her 70s with COVID-19, enrolled during active disease. The CDR3 runs from the conserved cysteine through the conserved F or W. The D gene is left open where the match is weak. The size entry is marked missing in some rows and otherwise reads once, few, many or a size class.

clone_size	j_call	d_call	v_call	cdr3_nt	cdr3_aa
.	TRBJ2-3	.	TRBV5-4	TGTGCCAGCAGTCGGACAGAGATCGGGGCGCAGTATTTT	CASSRTEIGAQYF
.	TRBJ1-2	.	TRBV6-6	TGTGCCAGCTCCGCACAGGGTGAGGTTGGCTACACCTTC	CASSAQGEVGYTF
.	TRBJ1-5	.	TRBV7-2	TGTGCCAGCAGCTTAGTGACAGGAGGAGGTCAGCCCCAGCATTTT	CASSLVTGGGQPQHF
.	TRBJ2-7	.	TRBV6-5	TGTGCCAGCCAAACCCGCGGCGGATCCTACGAGCAGTACTTC	CASQTRGGSYEQYF
.	TRBJ1-1	TRBD1	TRBV5-1	TGCGCCAGCAGCCCCGGACAGGGGGCTTTGAACACTGAAGCTTTCTTT	CASSPGQGALNTEAFF
.	TRBJ1-2	.	TRBV14	TGTGCCAGCAGCTCAAGGGGATACTATGGCTACACCTTC	CASSSRGYYGYTF
.	TRBJ2-1	TRBD1	TRBV11-2	TGTGCCAGCAGCCACGGCGCCCTGGCAGGGGGCGCGTACAATGAGCAGTTCTTC	CASSHGALAGGAYNEQFF
.	TRBJ2-2	.	TRBV11-3	TGTGCCAGCAGCTCGCGGGGTGGCTTGGGAACCGGGGAGCTGTTTTTT	CASSSRGGLGTGELFF
.	TRBJ2-5	TRBD1	TRBV28	TGTGCCAGCGGGGACAGCTTGGGACACGACCAAGAGACCCAGTACTTC	CASGDSLGHDQETQYF
.	TRBJ2-3	TRBD1	TRBV28	TGTGCCAGCAGGATGGACAGGGAGAGAGATACGCAGTATTTT	CASRMDRERDTQYF
few	TRBJ2-2	.	TRBV7-3	TGTGCCAGCAGCTCTTCCGGGGAGCTGTTTTTT	CASSSSGELFF
.	TRBJ1-6	.	TRBV25-1	TGTGCCAGCAGACTTAATAATTCACCCCTCCACTTT	CASRLNNSPLHF
.	TRBJ1-5	.	TRBV3-1/TRBV3-2	TGTGCCAGCAGCCAAGGTCCTTTGAATCAGCCCCAGCATTTT	CASSQGPLNQPQHF
.	TRBJ2-2	TRBD1	TRBV19	TGTGCCAGTACCTCGACAGGGAGCGGCGGGGAGCTGTTTTTT	CASTSTGSGGELFF
.	TRBJ2-1	.	TRBV7-2	TGTGCCAGCAGCACTTACAGGGAACAGAATGAGCAGTTCTTC	CASSTYREQNEQFF
.	TRBJ2-1	.	TRBV5-6	TGTGCCAGCAGTCGGACACTTACCAACAATGAGCAGTTCTTC	CASSRTLTNNEQFF
.	TRBJ1-5	TRBD1	TRBV6-6	TGTGCCAGCATTTTGACAGGGGGCGAACAGCCCCAGCATTTT	CASILTGGEQPQHF
.	TRBJ1-1	TRBD1	TRBV19	TGTGCCAGTAGTACCGGGACAGGGGGATTCGGGTCTGAAGCTTTCTTT	CASSTGTGGFGSEAFF
once	TRBJ2-7	TRBD1	TRBV7-9	TGTGCCAGCAGCCCGGGGGACAGGGAGACCTACGAGCAGTACTTC	CASSPGDRETYEQYF
few	TRBJ1-1	.	TRBV10-3	TGTGCCATCACTACGGACAGTCTCGGGGACACTGAAGCTTTCTTT	CAITTDSLGDTEAFF
.	TRBJ1-5	.	TRBV20-1	TGCAGTGCTAGTTGGGAGTCCGAGCCCCAGCATTTT	CSASWESEPQHF
many	TRBJ1-2	.	TRBV30	TGTGCCTGGGGGGACCCCCAGGGTTACACCTTC	CAWGDPQGYTF
.	TRBJ1-5	.	TRBV5-5	TGTGCCAGCAGCTTGGGTGGGGCGCAGCCCCAGCATTTT	CASSLGGAQPQHF
.	TRBJ2-5	TRBD1	TRBV28	TGTGCCAGCAGCTTAGACGGGACAGGGATTGGGCAAGAGACCCAGTACTTC	CASSLDGTGIGQETQYF
.	TRBJ2-2	TRBD2	TRBV27	TGTGCCAGCGGTCTGCCGGGGGGGCTGAGCGGGGAGCTGTTTTTT	CASGLPGGLSGELFF
.	TRBJ1-2	TRBD1	TRBV27	TGTGCCAGCAGTTTATCGGGGACAGGGGGTACCCTTAACTATGGCTACACCTTC	CASSLSGTGGTLNYGYTF
.	TRBJ1-5	.	TRBV27	TGTGCCAGCAGTTTATACGGAGACGGCCAGCCCCAGCATTTT	CASSLYGDGQPQHF
.	TRBJ2-7	TRBD1	TRBV5-1	TGCGCCAGCAGCTTGTATGGGGTAACAGGGGACGACGAGCAGTACTTC	CASSLYGVTGDDEQYF
.	TRBJ1-2	.	TRBV19	TGTGCCAGTAGTAAAGGGACTCCCGATGTTGGCTACACCTTC	CASSKGTPDVGYTF
.	TRBJ1-4	TRBD1	TRBV4-1	TGCGCCAGCAGCCAAGGACAGGGCGCAACTAATGAAAAACTGTTTTTT	CASSQGQGATNEKLFF
.	TRBJ1-2	.	TRBV30	TGTGCCTGGAGAAGAGGACTGCCTTACTATGGCTACACCTTC	CAWRRGLPYYGYTF
.	TRBJ2-5	TRBD2	TRBV5-4	TGTGCCAGCAGCTTGGGACTAGCGGGACAAGAGACCCAGTACTTC	CASSLGLAGQETQYF
.	TRBJ2-7	.	TRBV7-2	.	CASSFGQGYEQYF
.	TRBJ1-2	.	TRBV5-1	TGCGCCTCTAAGCCCCTCGCGGCGGGTTTTTATGGCTACACCTTC	CASKPLAAGFYGYTF
.	TRBJ1-2	.	TRBV4-3	TGCGCCAGCAGCCAAGATAGGGGGAACTATGGCTACACCTTC	CASSQDRGNYGYTF
.	TRBJ2-5	.	TRBV6-5	TGTGCCTTCCGGGACTGGGACCAAGAGACCCAGTACTTC	CAFRDWDQETQYF
.	TRBJ2-1	.	TRBV14	TGTGCCAGCAGCCAAGATTTGGCGGATGAGCAGTTCTTC	CASSQDLADEQFF